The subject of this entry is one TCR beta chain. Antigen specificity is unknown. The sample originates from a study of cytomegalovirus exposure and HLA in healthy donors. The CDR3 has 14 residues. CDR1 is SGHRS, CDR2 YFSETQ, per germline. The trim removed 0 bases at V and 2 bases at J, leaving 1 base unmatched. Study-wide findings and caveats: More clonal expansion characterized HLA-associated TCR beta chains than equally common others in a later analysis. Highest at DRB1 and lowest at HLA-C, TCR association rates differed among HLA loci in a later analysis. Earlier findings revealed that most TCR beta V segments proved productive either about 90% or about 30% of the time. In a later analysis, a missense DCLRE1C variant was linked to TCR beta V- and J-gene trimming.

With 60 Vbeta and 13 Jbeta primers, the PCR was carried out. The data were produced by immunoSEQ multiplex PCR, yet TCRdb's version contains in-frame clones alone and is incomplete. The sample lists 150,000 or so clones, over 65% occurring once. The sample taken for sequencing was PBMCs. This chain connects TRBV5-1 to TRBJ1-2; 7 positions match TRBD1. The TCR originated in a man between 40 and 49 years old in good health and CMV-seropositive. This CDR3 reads CASSLEGANYGYTF. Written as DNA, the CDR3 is TGCGCCAGCAGCTTGGAGGGGGCGAACTATGGCTACACCTTC.